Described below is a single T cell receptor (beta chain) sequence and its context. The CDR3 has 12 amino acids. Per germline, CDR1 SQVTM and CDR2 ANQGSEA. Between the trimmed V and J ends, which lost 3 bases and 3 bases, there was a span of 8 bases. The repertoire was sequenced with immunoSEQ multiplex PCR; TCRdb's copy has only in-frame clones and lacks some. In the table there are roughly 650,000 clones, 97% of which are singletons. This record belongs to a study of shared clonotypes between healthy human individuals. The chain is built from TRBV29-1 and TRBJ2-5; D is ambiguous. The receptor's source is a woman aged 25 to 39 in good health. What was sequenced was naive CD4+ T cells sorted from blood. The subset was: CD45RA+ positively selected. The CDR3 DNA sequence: TGCAGCGTTGACCCGATGGAAGAGACCCAGTACTTC. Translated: CSVDPMEETQYF.